Detailed here is one TCR beta chain. Its target is not known. The sample comes from a study of CD8+ T cells in alopecia areata. Sample treatment: oral pan-JAK inhibitor, 5-10 mg twice daily. Those with alopecia areata gave lesional scalp punch biopsies and peripheral blood. Overall study results and limits: Tofacitinib delivered significant drops in scalp clonality and in expanded CD8+ clones among the top 100.

After isolation, RNA underwent reverse transcription to generate cDNA as the sequencing template. Some clones are missing from TCRdb's copy, which holds only in-frame ones; the method was immunoSEQ multiplex PCR. This table holds 90,000 to 120,000 clones, 84% found once. The sequence was collected from a human donor with alopecia areata. Specimen: CD8+ T cells sorted from blood, collected at week 24, from a patient treated with tofacitinib.

Written as DNA, the CDR3 is TGTGCCAGCGCATCCGGGGGGATTTTGCTCTACGAGCAGTACTTC. Residues: CASASGGILLYEQYF. The chain links TRBV6-5 to TRBJ2-7; TRBD2 agrees at 7 bases. There are 15 residues in the CDR3. The V gene end was trimmed by 8 bases and the J gene end by 3 bases; junction bases not matched to a gene: 13. CDR1 MNHEY and CDR2 SVGAGI come from the germline V gene.